The 5 T cell receptor beta chains below all came from one sample that was sequenced in a study of shared clonotypes between healthy human individuals. CD45RO-negative, CCR7-positively selected cells formed the naive CD8 fraction, excluding terminally differentiated effector memory CD45RA+ cells. Here immunoSEQ multiplex PCR was the method, and the copy in TCRdb shows in-frame clones only, minus some. The data hold about 1.9 million clones, with roughly 93% observed a single time. Sequencing input: naive CD8+ T cells from PBMCs. The receptors originated from a young man in good health. Some clones in this sample may be carry-over from other donors' samples.

This rearrangement joins TRBV11-2 to TRBJ2-1, with D perhaps matching TRBD2 (5 bases). V was trimmed by 3 bases and J by 0 bases, leaving 9 bases between them. The V gene's germline CDR1 is SGHAT and CDR2 FQNNGV. The CDR3 extends over 15 amino acids. The CDR3 sequence is CASSFGLSSYNEQFF. DNA of the CDR3: TGTGCCAGCAGCTTTGGACTCAGCTCCTACAATGAGCAGTTCTTC.

The chain couples TRBV27 to TRBJ2-7; D is ambiguous. This CDR3 comprises 14 residues. Germline values: CDR1 MNHEY, CDR2 SMNVEV (reference sequence). Trimming stripped 4 bases from V and 0 bases from J, with 10 bases between. The CDR3: CASSSRPSSYEQYF. CDR3 coding DNA: TGTGCCAGCAGTTCACGCCCGAGCTCCTACGAGCAGTACTTC.

The chain is built from TRBV6-5 and TRBJ1-2, with D unresolved. CDR1 and CDR2 from the germline V gene are MNHEY and SVGAGI. The germline V and J ends were trimmed by 5 bases and 2 bases, with 12 bases remaining between them. CDR3 length: 14 amino acids. CDR3 nucleotide sequence: TGTGCCAGCAGTGACGAAGGGTACAACTATGGCTACACCTTC. Protein product: CASSDEGYNYGYTF.

The chain joins TRBV27 to TRBJ2-2; D unresolved. The CDR3 contains 14 residues. Germline V gives CDR1 MNHEY, CDR2 SMNVEV (reference sequence). V lost 6 bases and J lost 4, with 12 bases in between. This CDR3 reads CASSRGVGTGELFF. The CDR3 nucleotides read TGTGCCAGCAGCAGAGGTGTAGGCACCGGGGAGCTGTTTTTT.

The genes are TRBV7-9 and TRBJ2-7; D is unresolved. V was clipped by 4 bases and J by 7 bases, with 11 bases between them. CDR3 length: 12 residues. Germline V CDR1 and CDR2: SEHNR, FQNEAQ (reference sequence). CDR3 loop: CASSWSDLEQYF. The CDR3 DNA follows: TGTGCCAGCAGCTGGTCCGATTTGGAGCAGTACTTC.